This T cell receptor beta chain was documented in a study of shared T cell receptors in the human thymus. Trimming at V came to 5 bases and at J to 3 bases, leaving 6 bases not matched to a gene. The CDR3 has 15 amino acids. The germline gives CDR1 MNHEY, CDR2 SMNVEV (reference sequence). Repertoires were generated with immunoSEQ multiplex PCR, while TCRdb's copy carries only in-frame clones and drops some. Found here are approximately 580,000 clones, approximately 78% of them singletons; the top ten hold about 0.013%. As for this clone: Other nucleotide sequences in the sample specify the same CDR3.

These same records also appear under a second study, on human thymus T cells. That source reports: The study used thymus tissue resected during corrective heart surgery. Related research found strongly overlapping thymic repertoires in unrelated individuals.

The receptor was isolated from a boy in the first two years of life with a congenital heart defect. The sequenced material came from thymocytes. J is TRBJ2-3 and V is TRBV27, with 9 bases aligning to TRBD1. For the CDR3, the DNA is TGTGCCAGCAGTAACCGGGACAGGGTTACAGATACGCAGTATTTT. It specifies CASSNRDRVTDTQYF.